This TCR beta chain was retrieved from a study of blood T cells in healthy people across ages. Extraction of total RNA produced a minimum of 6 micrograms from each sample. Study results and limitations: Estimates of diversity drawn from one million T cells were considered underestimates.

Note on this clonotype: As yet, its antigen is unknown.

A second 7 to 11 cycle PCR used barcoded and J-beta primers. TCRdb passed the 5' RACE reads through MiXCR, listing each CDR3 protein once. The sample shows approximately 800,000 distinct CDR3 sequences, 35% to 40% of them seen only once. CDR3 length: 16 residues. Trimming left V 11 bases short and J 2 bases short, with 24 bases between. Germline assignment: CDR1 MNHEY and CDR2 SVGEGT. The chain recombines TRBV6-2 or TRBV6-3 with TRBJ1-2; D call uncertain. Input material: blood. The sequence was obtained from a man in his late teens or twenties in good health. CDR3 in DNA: TGTGCCGGCAAATTGGACGGAGACTCATCAAACTATGGCTACACCTTC. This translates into CAGKLDGDSSNYGYTF.